The 10 T cell receptor beta chains presented below share a single source sample, sequenced in a study of cytomegalovirus exposure and HLA in healthy donors. The PCR employed 60 Vbeta primers together with 13 Jbeta primers. Profiling relied on immunoSEQ multiplex PCR, and the TCRdb table lists in-frame clones only, not all of them. Of under 200,000 clones in the sample, around 75% are singletons; the top ten hold 2.5%. Sequencing was done on a sample of PBMCs. These receptors all come from a female donor in good health and CMV-seronegative.

Here the CDR3 reads CASRPEGPYGYTF. For the CDR3, the DNA is TGTGCCAGTCGTCCGGAGGGGCCTTATGGCTACACCTTC. The rearrangement uses TRBV19 and TRBJ1-2; D is possibly TRBD1 (5 bases). The ends were cut back, 8 bases at V and 5 bases at J, with 15 bases in the middle. The CDR3 sequence is 13 residues long. Germline V gene sequence: CDR1 LNHDA, CDR2 SQIVND (reference sequence). Together with reference TRBV19 and TRBJ1-2, the CDR3 gives the full variable domain: DGGITQSPKYLFRKEGQNVTLSCEQNLNHDAMYWYRQDPGQGLRLIYYSQIVNDFQKGDIAEGYSVSREKKESFPLTVTSAQKNPTAFYLCASRPEGPYGYTFGSGTRLTVV.

This clone was found a few times. V gene TRBV7-9 combines with J gene TRBJ1-2; 8 nucleotides align to TRBD1. The germline V gene has CDR1 SEHNR and CDR2 FQNEAQ (reference sequence). CDR3 length: 14 amino acids. V lost 5 bases to trimming and J lost 10 bases; unmatched junction nucleotides: 12. CDR3 loop: CASSDEDRGKSYTF. Written as DNA, the CDR3 is TGTGCCAGCAGCGACGAAGACAGGGGAAAGTCCTACACCTTC.

The chain recombines TRBV6-5 with TRBJ1-5; D uncertain. Trimming pared 2 bases from V and 0 bases from J, leaving 8 bases between. This CDR3 has 15 residues. Germline lookup yields CDR1 MNHEY and CDR2 SVGAGI. In nucleotides, the CDR3 is TGTGCCAGCAGTTACGGTCGGTATAGCAATCAGCCCCAGCATTTT. Encoded protein: CASSYGRYSNQPQHF.

The chain joins TRBV7-9 to TRBJ2-1; D ambiguous. Germline V CDR1 and CDR2: SEHNR, FQNEAQ (reference sequence). Trimming removed 5 bases at V and 1 base at J, with 9 bases between. The CDR3 runs 14 residues. CDR3 DNA: TGTGCCAGCAGCCCTTCAGAATCCTACAATGAGCAGTTCTTC. Protein: CASSPSESYNEQFF. Looking up the rest from reference TRBV7-9 and TRBJ2-1 gives the full variable domain: DTGVSQNPRHKITKRGQNVTFRCDPISEHNRLYWYRQTLGQGPEFLTYFQNEAQLEKSRLLSDRFSAERPKGSFSTLEIQRTEQGDSAMYLCASSPSESYNEQFFGPGTRLTVL.

The chain combines TRBV7-8 with TRBJ2-3, with 13 bases lining up with TRBD2. The J segment lost 2 bases and the V segment lost 4 bases, leaving 9 bases of the junction unmatched. This CDR3 has 18 amino acids. CDR1 SGHVS and CDR2 FQNEAQ come from the germline V gene. CDR3 sequence: CASSSRLAGGWATDTQYF. CDR3 sequence (DNA): TGTGCCAGCAGCTCCCGACTAGCGGGAGGATGGGCCACAGATACGCAGTATTTT.

The rearrangement links TRBV27 to TRBJ2-1; D might be TRBD2 (6 bases). In germline, CDR1 is MNHEY, CDR2 SMNVEV (reference sequence). V lost 6 bases to trimming and J lost 12 bases, with 15 bases between them. CDR3 length equals 12 residues. This chain's CDR3 is CASSPWGEVQFF. The CDR3, as DNA: TGTGCCAGCAGCCCCTGGGGGGAGGTGCAGTTCTTC.

The CDR3, as DNA: TGTGCCAGCAGCCGGGGACTAGCGGGAGCTGACGAGCAGTACTTC. This sequence encodes CASSRGLAGADEQYF. This chain links TRBV7-2 with TRBJ2-7, with 14 bases lining up with TRBD2. This CDR3 spans 15 amino acids. The ends lost 5 bases at V and 5 bases at J; junction bases unmatched: 5. Per the germline V gene, CDR1 is SGHTA and CDR2 is FQGNSA. The entire variable domain, with the rest obtained from reference TRBV7-2 and TRBJ2-7, is as follows: GAGVSQSPSNKVTEKGKDVELRCDPISGHTALYWYRQSLGQGLEFLIYFQGNSAPDKSGLPSDRFSAERTGGSVSTLTIQRTQQEDSAVYLCASSRGLAGADEQYFGPGTRLTVT.

The gene calls are TRBV7-9 and TRBJ2-1; the D gene is possibly TRBD2 (5 bases). The CDR3 loop spans 13 amino acids. CDR1 and CDR2 from the germline V gene are SEHNR and FQNEAQ (reference sequence). V gave up 5 bases and J gave up 7 bases, with 12 bases separating them. The CDR3 reads CASSRNSGNEQFF. The CDR3 region has the DNA TGTGCCAGCAGCCGAAATTCGGGGAATGAGCAGTTCTTC.

The chain carries TRBV7-2 and TRBJ2-4; D is undetermined. The CDR3 sequence is 12 residues long. CDR1 is SGHTA and CDR2 is FQGNSA in the germline V gene. The ends were cut back, 0 bases at V and 12 bases at J, with 9 bases in the middle. The CDR3 loop is CASSLAWAPQYF. The CDR3 DNA is TGTGCCAGCAGCTTAGCGTGGGCACCTCAGTACTTC.

V usage is TRBV6-5 and J usage is TRBJ2-5; 14 positions match TRBD2. TRBJ2-7 explains the end of the DNA better; the J call may be wrong. Germline CDR1 is MNHEY and CDR2 is SVGAGI. There are 15 residues in the CDR3. The CDR3 sequence is CASSRGTSGSGEQYF. The CDR3 nucleotides are TGTGCCAGCAGCCGGGGGACTAGCGGGAGCGGCGAGCAGTACTTC.